The clone carrying this T cell receptor (beta chain) occurred many times. Its matching antigen is unknown. This entry belongs to a study of T cell repertoires in cytomegalovirus infection. Study-wide context: An indication of both CMV infection and matching HLA type came from public TCR beta signatures. Study observations and caveats: Using cumulative public TCR beta family frequency, the authors identified those who carried CMV together with the relevant HLA.

Via MiXCR, TCRdb re-called the reads, giving one row per CDR3 protein. Of roughly 130,000 distinct CDR3 sequences listed, roughly 9% are singletons. This receptor was obtained from a human donor in good health (CMV status not recorded). Some clones in this sample may be carry-over from other donors' samples. The sequencing sample was made of PBMCs.

The CDR3 region is CASSPGQGLAKSYNEQFF. The CDR3 coding sequence is TGTGCCAGCAGCCCGGGACAGGGGTTGGCAAAATCCTACAATGAGCAGTTCTTC. The J gene is TRBJ2-1, the V gene TRBV6-5; 10 nucleotides match TRBD1. V dropped 6 bases and J dropped 1; count of bases not matched to a gene: 12. There are 18 residues in the CDR3. CDR1 and CDR2 (germline): MNHEY, SVGAGI.